This entry lists 17 T cell receptor beta chains sequenced from one sample in a study of blood T cell repertoires in COVID-19. The protocol was immunoSEQ multiplex PCR, while the TCRdb copy is restricted to in-frame clones and leaves out a portion. Of fewer than 250,000 clones listed, about four fifths are singletons. The sequenced material came from PBMCs or T cells enriched from blood (not recorded which). These receptors were obtained from a woman between 50 and 59 years old who had been exposed to COVID-19.

The J gene is TRBJ1-1, the V gene TRBV4-3, with 9 nucleotides matching TRBD1. CDR3 size: 14 residues. Germline loops: CDR1 LGHNA, CDR2 YSLEER. The V gene end was trimmed by 3 bases and the J gene end by 11 bases; junction bases not matched to a gene: 10. DNA for the CDR3: TGCGCCAGCAGCCAGGGGGCCAACAGGGGGCAGGCTTTCTTT. It codes for CASSQGANRGQAFF.

Of note for this clone: Other DNA sequences in the sample encode the same CDR3. This rearrangement joins TRBV9 to TRBJ1-1; maybe TRBD1 (6 bases). The germline gives CDR1 SGDLS, CDR2 YYNGEE. The CDR3 is 13 amino acids. Trimming removed 0 bases from V and 5 bases from J, with 8 bases in between. The CDR3, as DNA: TGTGCCAGCAGCGTAGGGCAGGGGACTGAAGCTTTCTTT. It specifies CASSVGQGTEAFF.

The V and J genes are TRBV12-3 or TRBV12-4 and TRBJ2-1; D ambiguous. Trimming took 4 bases from V and 10 from J, leaving 14 bases between them. The CDR3 is made up of 13 amino acids. The CDR3 region has the DNA TGTGCCAGCAGTTCCAATCACCACGCGGAGCAGTTCTTC. Its translation: CASSSNHHAEQFF.

The CDR3 loop is CASRPRIRGARNTEAFF. CDR3 bases: TGTGCCAGCAGGCCTAGGATCAGGGGCGCAAGGAACACTGAAGCTTTCTTT. The chain combines TRBV27 with TRBJ1-1; weak D call: TRBD1 (6 bases). With 6 bases removed from V and 1 base from J, the gap between germline ends came to 21 bases. The CDR3 contains 17 residues. The germline CDR1 and CDR2 sequences are MNHEY and SMNVEV (reference sequence).

V gene TRBV5-8 combines with J gene TRBJ1-6; 8 nucleotides align to TRBD1. The ends lost 0 bases at V and 8 bases at J; junction bases unmatched: 1. Germline CDR1 reads SGHTS; CDR2 reads YDEGEE. The CDR3 contains 14 residues. CDR3 nucleotide sequence: TGTGCCAGCAGCTTGGGGACAGGGTATTCACCCCTCCACTTT. This encodes CASSLGTGYSPLHF. Complete variable domain (other parts from reference TRBV5-8 and TRBJ1-6): EAGVTQSPTHLIKTRGQQATLRCSPISGHTSVYWYQQALGLGLQFLLWYDEGEERNRGNFPPRFSGRQFPNYSSELNVNALELEDSALYLCASSLGTGYSPLHFGNGTRLTVT.

This chain uses TRBV12-5 with TRBJ1-1; no definite D call. The CDR3 has 13 residues. The germline V and J ends were trimmed by 2 bases and 11 bases, with 15 bases remaining between them. Germline-derived CDR1 and CDR2 are LGHNT and FRNRAP. CDR3 nucleotides: TGTGCTAGTGGTTTGATCGGACTTGAGGGCGCTTTCTTT. It translates to CASGLIGLEGAFF.

This clone was seen only a few times. The chain has TRBV5-1 and TRBJ1-1; weak D call: TRBD1 (5 bases). From germline, CDR1 is SGHRS and CDR2 YFSETQ. The CDR3 totals 14 residues. Trimming shortened V by 3 bases and J by 5 bases, and 14 bases separated the two germline ends. CDR3 loop: CASSSSGMGTEAFF. The CDR3 nucleotides are TGCGCCAGCAGCTCATCAGGGATGGGGACTGAAGCTTTCTTT.

The chain couples TRBV11-1 to TRBJ2-5; 9 positions match TRBD1. This CDR3 is 16 amino acids long. CDR1 and CDR2 (germline): SGHAT, FQDESV (reference sequence). Trimming removed 0 bases from V and 5 bases from J; junction bases left unmatched: 7. CDR3 sequence reads: CASSLAMGQGRETQYF. CDR3 coding DNA: TGTGCCAGCAGCTTAGCGATGGGACAGGGACGGGAGACCCAGTACTTC.

The V gene is TRBV3-1 (or the pseudogene TRBV3-2), the J gene TRBJ2-7; perhaps TRBD2 as D (6 bases). The CDR3 contains 13 residues. CDR1 is LGHDT and CDR2 is YNNKEL in the germline V gene (reference sequence). V lost 3 bases and J 2 bases, leaving 8 bases between the germline ends. As DNA, the CDR3 is TGTGCCAGCAGCCACGGGAGCACCTACGAGCAGTACTTC. Amino acid sequence: CASSHGSTYEQYF.

The chain has TRBV6-6 and TRBJ2-5; D unclear. This CDR3 spans 14 amino acids. V lost 0 bases to trimming and J lost 5 bases, with 10 bases between them. Looked up from germline, CDR1 is MNHNY and CDR2 is SVGAGI (reference sequence). The CDR3 nucleotides read TGTGCCAGCAGTTACTCAGGCTACGGGGAGACCCAGTACTTC. This encodes CASSYSGYGETQYF.

In this sample, this clone turned up a few times. The chain uses TRBV6-2 or TRBV6-3 and TRBJ1-2; no definite D call. CDR3 length: 13 amino acids. V was clipped by 2 bases and J by 1 base, with 5 bases between them. Per germline, CDR1 MNHEY and CDR2 SVGEGT. CDR3 sequence: CASSYRDNYGYTF. CDR3 bases: TGTGCCAGCAGTTACCGGGATAACTATGGCTACACCTTC.

The chain joins TRBV7-2 to TRBJ1-2, with 7 positions matching TRBD1. This CDR3 contains 15 residues. Germline lookup yields CDR1 SGHTA and CDR2 FQGNSA. Unmatched junction bases numbered 6, after V lost 1 base and J lost 4 bases. The CDR3 region has the DNA TGTGCCAGCAGCTTAGGGAGGGGGCGGAGCTATGGCTACACCTTC. It yields the protein CASSLGRGRSYGYTF. Combining the CDR3 with reference TRBV7-2 and TRBJ1-2 gives the whole variable domain GAGVSQSPSNKVTEKGKDVELRCDPISGHTALYWYRQSLGQGLEFLIYFQGNSAPDKSGLPSDRFSAERTGGSVSTLTIQRTQQEDSAVYLCASSLGRGRSYGYTFGSGTRLTVV.

The chain uses TRBV5-1 and TRBJ2-6; 7 bases agree with TRBD2. The germline gives CDR1 SGHRS, CDR2 YFSETQ. V shed 3 bases, J shed 2 bases, and the junction held 5 bases outside the gene matches. The CDR3 is made up of 16 amino acids. CDR3 DNA sequence: TGCGCCAGCAGCTCCCTTGGGAGGGCTGGGGCCAACGTCCTGACTTTC. It encodes CASSSLGRAGANVLTF.

V and J are TRBV19 and TRBJ2-7, with 10 bases identical to TRBD1. The CDR3 consists of 16 residues. CDR1 is LNHDA, CDR2 SQIVND, per germline (reference sequence). V lost 7 bases to trimming and J lost 2 bases; unmatched junction nucleotides: 11. The CDR3 DNA follows: TGTGCCAGTACCCGAGGGACAGGGGTATATCCCTACGAGCAGTACTTC. Encoded protein: CASTRGTGVYPYEQYF.

The J gene is TRBJ1-2, the V gene TRBV18; 7 positions match TRBD1. Germline trimming cut 2 bases from V and 3 bases from J; bases unmatched to any gene: 9. The germline CDR1 and CDR2 sequences are KGHSH and LQKENI. There are 16 residues in the CDR3. The CDR3, as DNA: TGTGCCAGCTCACCAGGAAGTGGCAGGGGGGACTATGGCTACACCTTC. It specifies CASSPGSGRGDYGYTF. The full variable domain, its missing parts supplied by reference TRBV18 and TRBJ1-2, is NAGVMQNPRHLVRRRGQEARLRCSPMKGHSHVYWYRQLPEEGLKFMVYLQKENIIDESGMPKERFSAEFPKEGPSILRIQQVVRGDSAAYFCASSPGSGRGDYGYTFGSGTRLTVV.

This clone has ten or more counts. The gene calls are TRBV19 and TRBJ2-5, with TRBD2 matching over 10 bases. The CDR3 covers 15 residues. V shed 6 bases and J 5 bases; nucleotides not matched to a gene: 9. Germline values: CDR1 LNHDA, CDR2 SQIVND (reference sequence). CDR3 protein: CASSKLAGPQETQYF. CDR3 DNA sequence: TGTGCCAGTAGCAAACTAGCGGGGCCCCAGGAGACCCAGTACTTC.

The rearrangement uses TRBV5-4 and TRBJ1-4; 9 bases map to TRBD1. The CDR3 runs to 15 residues. Germline trimming cut 6 bases from V and 6 bases from J; bases unmatched to any gene: 9. Germline V CDR1 and CDR2: SGHNT, YYREEE (reference sequence). CDR3 coding DNA: TGTGCCAGCACCCCGACAGGGGGGAAAGATGAAAAACTGTTTTTT. Its translation is CASTPTGGKDEKLFF.